This is a list of T cell receptor beta chains from one sample in a study of cytomegalovirus exposure and HLA in healthy donors. Sequencing was performed with immunoSEQ multiplex PCR; in TCRdb, only in-frame clones are kept and a portion is missing. The table includes around 190,000 clones, around 77% detected once. Sequenced input: PBMCs. The receptors were gathered from a man younger than 45 in good health and CMV-seronegative. CDR3s include the opening cysteine and the closing phenylalanine or tryptophan. The order of the fields is D gene, clone size, V gene, J gene, CDR3 protein, CDR3 DNA. D genes are given only for firm matches. Only some rows state a clone size, as once, few, many or a class for expanded clones.

.	once	TRBV9	TRBJ2-7	CASSVAVTGSYEQYF	TGTGCCAGCAGCGTAGCAGTAACAGGAAGCTACGAGCAGTACTTC
TRBD2	.	TRBV13	TRBJ2-7	CASSSGTSGSEQYF	TGTGCCAGCAGCTCCGGGACTAGCGGGAGCGAGCAGTACTTC
.	few	TRBV4-1	TRBJ2-7	CASSQSARRDFRHEQYF	TGCGCCAGCAGCCAATCGGCGCGCCGGGACTTTAGACACGAGCAGTACTTC
TRBD2	.	TRBV19	TRBJ2-7	CASTGSGSGYEQYF	TGTGCCAGTACGGGGAGCGGGAGTGGGTACGAGCAGTACTTC
.	.	TRBV6-5	TRBJ1-3	CASSTEIRPGNTIYF	TGTGCCAGCAGTACTGAAATTCGCCCTGGAAACACCATATATTTT
.	.	TRBV11-2	TRBJ2-5	CASSLGAEKETQYF	TGTGCCAGCAGCTTAGGAGCGGAGAAAGAGACCCAGTACTTC
TRBD1	.	TRBV27	TRBJ1-1	CASSSDRGHPEAFF	TGTGCCAGCAGTTCTGACAGGGGGCACCCTGAAGCTTTCTTT
.	.	TRBV19	TRBJ1-1	CASSIGNTEAFF	TGTGCCAGTAGTATCGGTAACACTGAAGCTTTCTTT
.	once	TRBV28	TRBJ2-1	CASSLLPAAGRRDEQFF	TGTGCCAGCAGTTTATTGCCCGCGGCGGGACGCCGAGATGAGCAGTTCTTC
TRBD1	.	TRBV7-6	TRBJ2-7	CASSSLGQPSSEQYF	TGTGCCAGCAGCTCTCTGGGACAGCCCAGTTCCGAGCAGTACTTC
.	.	TRBV9	TRBJ2-5	CASSVLRQGSMKTQYF	TGTGCCAGCAGCGTTTTGCGGCAGGGTAGTATGAAGACCCAGTACTTC
.	once	TRBV7-8	TRBJ2-5	CASSLQRFRGETQYF	TGTGCCAGCAGCTTACAACGGTTCCGAGGAGAGACCCAGTACTTC
.	.	TRBV19	TRBJ2-7	CASSMGRSYEQYF	TGTGCCAGTAGTATGGGGCGGTCCTACGAGCAGTACTTC
TRBD1	few	TRBV10-3	TRBJ1-1	CAIRGQGSGTEAFF	TGTGCCATCAGGGGACAGGGGTCGGGCACTGAAGCTTTCTTT
.	.	TRBV27	TRBJ2-7	CASRGLTYEQYF	TGTGCCAGCAGGGGCCTCACCTACGAGCAGTACTTC
.	.	TRBV4-1	TRBJ1-5	CASSHIRDTDQPQHF	TGCGCCAGCAGCCATATCCGGGACACAGATCAGCCCCAGCATTTT
TRBD1	.	TRBV6-1	TRBJ1-3	CASSEAVRGQNSGNTIYF	TGTGCCAGCAGTGAAGCGGTTAGGGGACAGAATTCTGGAAACACCATATATTTT
.	once	TRBV27	TRBJ2-4	CASSGGTDLAKNIQYF	TGTGCCAGCAGTGGGGGGACAGACCTAGCCAAAAACATTCAGTACTTC
.	.	TRBV19	TRBJ2-2	CASSIEMSKNTGELFF	TGTGCCAGTAGTATAGAGATGAGCAAGAACACCGGGGAGCTGTTTTTT
.	.	TRBV6-5	TRBJ1-5	CASSSLEPPRSQHF	TGTGCCAGCAGTTCACTAGAACCTCCTCGGTCCCAGCATTTT
.	.	TRBV6-1	TRBJ1-1	CASFDGGGYTEAFF	TGTGCCAGCTTTGATGGGGGCGGCTACACTGAAGCTTTCTTT
.	.	TRBV2	TRBJ2-1	CASTTYNEQFF	TGTGCCAGCACAACTTACAATGAGCAGTTCTTC
TRBD1	.	TRBV11-2	TRBJ2-5	CASSLIRGTGSQETQYF	TGTGCCAGCAGCTTAATCCGTGGGACAGGGTCCCAAGAGACCCAGTACTTC
.	once	TRBV30	TRBJ1-4	CAWRGPQTSTNEKLFF	TGTGCCTGGAGGGGCCCCCAAACTTCAACTAATGAAAAACTGTTTTTT
TRBD2	.	TRBV5-1	TRBJ2-1	CASRARLAGVNEQFF	TGCGCCAGCCGCGCACGACTAGCGGGAGTCAATGAGCAGTTCTTC
TRBD2	.	TRBV27	TRBJ2-7	CASSSPGLVNEQYF	TGTGCCAGCAGTAGTCCGGGACTAGTCAACGAGCAGTACTTC
.	few	TRBV10-2	TRBJ1-1	CASSETGTEAFF	TGCGCCAGCAGTGAAACGGGCACTGAAGCTTTCTTT